These 17 T cell receptor beta chains were sequenced from one sample in a study of cytomegalovirus exposure and HLA in healthy donors. Both 60 Vbeta primers and 13 Jbeta primers went into the PCR. TCRdb's table, derived via immunoSEQ multiplex PCR, lists solely in-frame clones and lacks some. The repertoire holds roughly 190,000 clones, with roughly 80% as singletons. Specimen: PBMCs. These receptors were taken from a woman aged 30 to 39 in good health and CMV-seropositive.

The chain links TRBV11-2 to TRBJ2-3; no clear D gene. V was shortened by 1 base and J by 5 bases, with 4 bases between the two germline ends. The CDR3 has 12 residues. Germline V lookup: CDR1 SGHAT, CDR2 FQNNGV. The CDR3 sequence is CASSLAGDTQYF. The CDR3 coding sequence is TGTGCCAGCAGCTTAGCCGGAGATACGCAGTATTTT.

The genes are TRBV5-1 and TRBJ2-7, with D tentatively TRBD1 (6 bases). The CDR3 runs to 13 residues. V lost 3 bases to trimming and J lost 5 bases, with 12 bases between them. From germline, CDR1 is SGHRS and CDR2 YFSETQ. The DNA of the CDR3 is TGCGCCAGCAGCTCCCAGGACAGCCACGAGCAGTACTTC. As protein: CASSSQDSHEQYF.

This chain links TRBV6-1 with TRBJ2-7; 7 bases map to TRBD1. Trimming cost V 3 bases and J 1 base; bases outside gene matches: 15. Germline V gene lookup returns CDR1 MNHNS and CDR2 SASEGT. This CDR3 is built from 18 residues. CDR3: CASSDAYSWTGDSYEQYF. The CDR3 DNA sequence: TGTGCCAGCAGTGACGCATACTCTTGGACAGGAGATTCCTACGAGCAGTACTTC.

This chain links TRBV27 with TRBJ2-7; 10 nucleotides agree with TRBD2. Germline CDR1 is MNHEY and CDR2 is SMNVEV (reference sequence). CDR3 length equals 15 residues. The junction had 8 bases not matched to a gene; V was cut back by 6 bases and J by 3 bases. The CDR3 loop is CASSLLAGEVYEQYF. Written as DNA, the CDR3 is TGTGCCAGCAGCCTCCTAGCGGGAGAGGTCTACGAGCAGTACTTC.

The chain carries TRBV18 and TRBJ1-5; D is unclear. Germline V gene lookup returns CDR1 KGHSH and CDR2 LQKENI. The CDR3 spans 16 residues. V was clipped by 1 base and J by 4 bases, with 14 bases between them. The CDR3 protein is CASSPQTPTGNQPQHF. As DNA, the CDR3 is TGTGCCAGCTCACCACAGACGCCGACCGGGAATCAGCCCCAGCATTTT. The full variable domain, in which reference TRBV18 and TRBJ1-5 provide the parts outside the CDR3, is NAGVMQNPRHLVRRRGQEARLRCSPMKGHSHVYWYRQLPEEGLKFMVYLQKENIIDESGMPKERFSAEFPKEGPSILRIQQVVRGDSAAYFCASSPQTPTGNQPQHFGDGTRLSIL.

The J gene is TRBJ1-5, the V gene TRBV27, with 7 positions matching TRBD1. The V and J ends lost 0 bases and 0 bases, in that order; junction bases with no gene match: 8. The CDR3 has 18 amino acids. Germline V gives CDR1 MNHEY, CDR2 SMNVEV (reference sequence). The CDR3 coding sequence is TGTGCCAGCAGTTTATCGGGGACAGTACCTTATAGCAATCAGCCCCAGCATTTT. It codes for CASSLSGTVPYSNQPQHF.

The chain combines TRBV28 with TRBJ1-1; D is possibly TRBD1 (6 bases). The CDR3 is made up of 14 amino acids. CDR1 is MDHEN and CDR2 is SYDVKM in the germline V gene. The V and J ends lost 11 bases and 1 base respectively, with 17 bases between them. The CDR3 bases are TGTGCCCTTAAACGGGGGGGACAGAACACTGAAGCTTTCTTT. Translating it yields CALKRGGQNTEAFF.

This chain links TRBV28 with TRBJ1-2; possibly TRBD1 for D (6 bases). The CDR3 runs to 12 residues. Germline assignment: CDR1 MDHEN and CDR2 SYDVKM. Trimming stripped 9 bases from V and 5 bases from J, with 13 bases between. This chain's CDR3 is CASRGFGYGYTF. CDR3 DNA: TGTGCCAGTAGGGGGTTTGGATATGGCTACACCTTC.

V and J are TRBV28 and TRBJ2-3; 7 nucleotides line up with TRBD1. J was trimmed by 2 bases and V by 8 bases; bases with no gene match: 10. This CDR3 is built from 15 residues. Germline CDR1 is MDHEN and CDR2 is SYDVKM. The CDR3: CASRTRDRYTDTQYF. The DNA of the CDR3 is TGTGCCAGCCGAACCCGGGACAGATACACAGATACGCAGTATTTT.

This rearrangement joins TRBV19 to TRBJ1-1, with TRBD1 matching 11 bases. The ends lost 4 bases at V and 1 base at J; junction bases unmatched: 5. Germline V lookup: CDR1 LNHDA, CDR2 SQIVND (reference sequence). The CDR3 consists of 16 residues. The CDR3 loop is CASSTPGTGGNTEAFF. The CDR3 coding sequence is TGTGCCAGTAGTACTCCTGGGACAGGGGGGAACACTGAAGCTTTCTTT. The whole variable domain, filled in from reference TRBV19 and TRBJ1-1, reads DGGITQSPKYLFRKEGQNVTLSCEQNLNHDAMYWYRQDPGQGLRLIYYSQIVNDFQKGDIAEGYSVSREKKESFPLTVTSAQKNPTAFYLCASSTPGTGGNTEAFFGQGTRLTVV.

This chain links TRBV7-7 with TRBJ2-2; the D gene is possibly TRBD1 (6 bases). The CDR3 extends over 15 amino acids. Germline assignment: CDR1 SSHAT and CDR2 FNYEAQ (reference sequence). The V end was cut by 5 bases, the J end by 3 bases, with 13 bases between. CDR3 sequence (DNA): TGTGCCAGCAGCGTGGACAGTCTATACACCGGGGAGCTGTTTTTT. It specifies CASSVDSLYTGELFF.

In the case of this clone: The junction and the germline gene differ at one end; a read error may be behind it. V gene TRBV7-9 combines with J gene TRBJ2-1, with D possibly matching TRBD1 (7 bases). Germline CDR1 reads SEHNR; CDR2 reads FQNEAQ (reference sequence). The CDR3 is made up of 17 amino acids. The CDR3 protein is CSSSLPAGNSGGNEQFF. The CDR3 DNA is TGTTCCAGCAGCTTACCCGCGGGGAACTCAGGGGGCAATGAGCAGTTCTTC.

In its sample, this clone was seen a few times. The chain uses TRBV20-1 and TRBJ2-1; D unresolved. Germline CDR1 reads DFQATT; CDR2 reads SNEGSKA (reference sequence). The CDR3 extends over 11 amino acids. V lost 1 base to trimming and J lost 9 bases, with 7 bases between them. The CDR3 reads CSARAGTEQFF. CDR3 coding DNA: TGCAGTGCTAGAGCGGGTACTGAGCAGTTCTTC.

This chain uses TRBV7-2 with TRBJ2-5, with TRBD2 matching 8 bases. From germline, CDR1 is SGHTA and CDR2 FQGNSA. The V segment lost 4 bases and the J segment 11 bases; nucleotides outside the gene matches: 9. The CDR3 has 13 residues. The chain's CDR3 is CASSSSGTSRQYF. As DNA, the CDR3 is TGTGCCAGCAGCTCGTCCGGGACTAGTCGGCAGTACTTC.

This chain uses TRBV9 with TRBJ1-1, with a tentative D call TRBD1 (6 bases). The CDR3 contains 15 residues. V gave up 0 bases and J gave up 4 bases, with 13 bases separating them. Germline V lookup: CDR1 SGDLS, CDR2 YYNGEE. The CDR3 region is CASSVVARGGTEAFF. Written as DNA, the CDR3 is TGTGCCAGCAGCGTAGTCGCCAGGGGTGGCACTGAAGCTTTCTTT.

The chain recombines TRBV2 with TRBJ2-3; 7 nucleotides align to TRBD2. The junction had 9 bases not matched to a gene; V was cut back by 6 bases and J by 0 bases. Germline V gene data show CDR1 as SNHLY and CDR2 as FYNNEI. The CDR3 is 16 residues long. The CDR3 DNA reads TGTGCCAGCAGAGTGGCGGGAGTGACTAGCACAGATACGCAGTATTTT. Its translation: CASRVAGVTSTDTQYF.

This clone showed up just once. This chain connects TRBV28 to TRBJ2-7; 14 bases agree with TRBD2. Losses at the gene ends were 7 bases for V and 5 bases for J; bases not matched to a gene: 7. The CDR3 consists of 15 residues. Germline-derived CDR1 and CDR2 are MDHEN and SYDVKM. This chain's CDR3 is CASNLPGLAGDEQYF. Here the CDR3 DNA reads TGTGCCAGCAACCTCCCGGGACTAGCGGGAGACGAGCAGTACTTC.